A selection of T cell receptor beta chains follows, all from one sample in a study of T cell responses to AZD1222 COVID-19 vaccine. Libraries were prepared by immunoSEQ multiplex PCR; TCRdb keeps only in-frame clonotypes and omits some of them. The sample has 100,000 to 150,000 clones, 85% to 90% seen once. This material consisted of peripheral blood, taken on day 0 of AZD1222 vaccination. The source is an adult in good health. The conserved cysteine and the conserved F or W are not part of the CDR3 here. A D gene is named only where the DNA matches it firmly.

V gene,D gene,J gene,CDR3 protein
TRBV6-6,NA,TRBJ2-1,ASSVGTEQF
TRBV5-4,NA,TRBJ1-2,ASSLEQQNYGYT
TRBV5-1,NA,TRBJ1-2,ASSLNWPEDGYT
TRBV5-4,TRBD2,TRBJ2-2,ASSLGSTSGPSKLF
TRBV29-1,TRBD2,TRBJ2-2,SVELAGENTGELF
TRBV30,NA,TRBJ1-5,AWSHRAGYSNQPQH
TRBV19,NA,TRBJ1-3,ASAGNHGNTIY
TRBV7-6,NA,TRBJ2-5,ASNNFQETQY
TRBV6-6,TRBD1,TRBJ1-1,ASSWTGTTEAF
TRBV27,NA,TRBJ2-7,ASSLFTERSYEQY